This TCR beta chain derives from a study of blood T cell repertoires in COVID-19 (dated by TCRdb to 2019 to 2021). In the study overall: Samples from collaborators originated in the United States, Italy and Spain and spanned both the acute and convalescent phases of COVID-19. Samples were obtained from the ongoing ImmuneRACE study (first 160 participants) and from 1,254 subjects provided by 6 global collaborators. The repertoires were released in a freely available public database intended as a resource for research on the immune response to SARS-CoV-2. The material from the prospective study consisted of cDNA or gDNA derived from T cells, B-cell-depleted T cells, or PBMCs. A de-identified subject ID, COVID-19 status, age in years and sex were almost always included in the sample metadata. Where HLA class I and class II types were available, the types were taken from metadata supplied by the sample provider, not from assay-based typing. Deeply sampled blood TCRbeta repertoires from subjects exposed to, actively infected with, or recovered from COVID-19 were included in the dataset.

Including the terminal cysteine and phenylalanine, the CDR3 comprises 16 residues. Only the CDR3 part of the read is kept: 48 bases, read in frame from the first base. V is clipped by 1 base and J by 7 bases, and the sequence between their germline boundaries is 20 bases long. CDR1 and CDR2, per the germline V gene, are SGHDT and YYEEEE. A second Seattle source provided samples from volunteer blood donors who had recovered from COVID-19. Collaborating institutions collected whole blood in K2EDTA tubes following their own protocols. Collaborator samples were shipped for TCRbeta analysis as frozen whole blood, isolated PBMCs, or DNA extracted from either sample type. The research as a whole found: The amount of clinical and demographic metadata varied by source and participant and was provided uncurated.

Concerning this clone itself: No cognate antigen has been identified for it. Qualities for individual bases were not recorded, and no much larger clone is one base off.

TCRbeta CDR3 regions were amplified from genomic DNA by means of the immunoSEQ Assay, a bias-controlled multiplex PCR. The original methods were these. Within the assay, amplification of reference gene primers was used to estimate how many nucleated cells each sample contained. To quantify the absolute abundance of each unique TCRbeta CDR3 rearrangement, sequence reads were collapsed and filtered. Productive Simpson clonality was computed per sample as the square root of Simpson's diversity index over productive rearrangements. TCRdb stores this immuneACCESS table with in-frame sequences only. Part of the clones is absent; in the studies checked, under half of the shortfall reflects unresolved V genes, and no reason is known for the rest. That table supplies the V and J calls and clone size; D and trimming were determined from the DNA. The sample data list over 95,000 clones, and around nine tenths of these were observed just once. The top ten clones comprise roughly 8.1% of the sample.

Here the chain combines TRBV5-6 and TRBJ1-2; 6 matching bases give a weak D call of TRBD1. Sequenced input: peripheral blood. The source of this sequence is a woman in her 70s who had recovered from COVID-19. In nucleotide form, the sequence is TGTGCCAGCAGCTTGTTCGGTGACAGGCCCGGTGGTGGCTACACCTTC. Its translation is CASSLFGDRPGGGYTF.